This TCR beta chain was sequenced for a study of blood T cell repertoires in COVID-19 (dated by TCRdb to the early 2020s). For the wider study: Samples covering the acute and convalescent phases of COVID-19 were provided by collaborators in the United States, Italy and Spain. The material from the prospective study consisted of cDNA or gDNA derived from T cells, B-cell-depleted T cells, or PBMCs. Deeply sampled blood TCRbeta repertoires from subjects exposed to, actively infected with, or recovered from COVID-19 were included in the dataset. The repertoires were released in a freely available public database meant as a resource for research on the immune response to SARS-CoV-2. Samples were obtained from the ongoing ImmuneRACE study (first 160 participants) and from some 1,200 subjects provided by 6 global collaborators. Sample metadata almost always included a de-identified subject ID, COVID-19 status, age in years and sex. Where available, HLA class I and class II types were taken from metadata supplied by the sample provider and were not determined by assay-based typing. The study at large found these results: The amount of clinical and demographic metadata varied by source and participant and was provided uncurated.

TCRbeta CDR3 regions were amplified from genomic DNA using the immunoSEQ Assay, a bias-controlled multiplex PCR. Turning to the authors' computational methods: Nucleated cell counts per sample were estimated from amplification of reference gene primers within the assay. To quantify the absolute abundance of each unique TCRbeta CDR3 rearrangement, sequence reads were collapsed and filtered. For each sample, productive Simpson clonality was calculated as the square root of Simpson's diversity index across productive rearrangements. TCRdb obtained this table from immuneACCESS and retained in-frame rearrangements with V and J assigned. These tables miss some clones; where compared with another copy, unresolved V genes account for less than half of the shortfall, and the remainder is unexplained. V and J calls and clone size are those listed in that table; D and trimming were worked out from the DNA. This sample is represented by under 130,000 clones; approximately 83% of them were singletons. The ten largest make up around 4.3% of the sample.

Trimming costs V 1 base and J 0 bases, and their ends lie 9 bases apart. The CDR3 goes from the cysteine to the phenylalanine over 16 residues. Left in the record is the CDR3 DNA by itself, 48 bases read in frame from the first base. According to the germline V gene, CDR1 reads SGHAT and CDR2 reads FQNNGV. For this clone: Its antigen target is currently unknown. No base qualities exist here, and no much larger clone lies one base off it.

Whole blood was collected in K2EDTA tubes by collaborating institutions according to the institutions' own protocols. For TCRbeta analysis, collaborators shipped samples as frozen whole blood, isolated PBMCs, or DNA extracted from either of those sample types. The sequence came from a man aged 50 to 60 with acute or convalescent COVID-19. The sample was peripheral blood. The V and J genes are TRBV11-2 and TRBJ2-2; there is no confident call for the D gene. The DNA sequence follows: TGTGCCAGCAGCTTAGGCGTCAGGACGAACACCGGGGAGCTGTTTTTT. Translated, this gives CASSLGVRTNTGELFF.